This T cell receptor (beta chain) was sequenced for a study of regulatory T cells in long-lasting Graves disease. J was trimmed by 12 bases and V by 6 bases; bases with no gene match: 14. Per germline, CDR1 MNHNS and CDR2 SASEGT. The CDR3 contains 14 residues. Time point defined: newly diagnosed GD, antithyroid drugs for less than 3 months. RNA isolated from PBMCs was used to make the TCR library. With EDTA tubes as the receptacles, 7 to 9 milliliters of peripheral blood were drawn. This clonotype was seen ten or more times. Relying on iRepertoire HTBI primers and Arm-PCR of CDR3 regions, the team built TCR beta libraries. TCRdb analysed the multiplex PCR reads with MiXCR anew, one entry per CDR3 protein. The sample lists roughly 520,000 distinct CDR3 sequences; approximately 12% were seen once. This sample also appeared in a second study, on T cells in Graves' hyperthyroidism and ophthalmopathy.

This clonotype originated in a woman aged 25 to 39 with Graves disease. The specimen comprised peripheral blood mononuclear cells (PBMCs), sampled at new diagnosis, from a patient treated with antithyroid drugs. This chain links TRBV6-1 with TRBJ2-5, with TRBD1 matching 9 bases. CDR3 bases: TGTGCCAGCAGAGGACAGGGGAATCTCTCCCCTGAGTACTTC. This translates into CASRGQGNLSPEYF.